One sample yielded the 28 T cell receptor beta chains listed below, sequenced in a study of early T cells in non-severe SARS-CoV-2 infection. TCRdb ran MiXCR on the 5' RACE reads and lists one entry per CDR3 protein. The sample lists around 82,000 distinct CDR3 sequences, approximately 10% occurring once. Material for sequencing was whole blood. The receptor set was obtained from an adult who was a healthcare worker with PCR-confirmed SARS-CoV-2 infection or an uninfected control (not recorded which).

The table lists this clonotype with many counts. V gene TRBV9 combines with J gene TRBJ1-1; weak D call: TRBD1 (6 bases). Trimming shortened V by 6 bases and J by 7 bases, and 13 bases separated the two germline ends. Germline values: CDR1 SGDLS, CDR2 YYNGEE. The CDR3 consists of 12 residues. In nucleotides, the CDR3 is TGTGCCAGCACAAGGGGGGGTGGTGAAGCTTTCTTT. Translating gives CASTRGGGEAFF.

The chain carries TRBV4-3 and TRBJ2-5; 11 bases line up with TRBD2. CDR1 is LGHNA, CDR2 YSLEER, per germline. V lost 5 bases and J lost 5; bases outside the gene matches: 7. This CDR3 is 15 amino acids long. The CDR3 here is CASSSGLAGFETQYF. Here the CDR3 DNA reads TGCGCCAGCAGCTCAGGACTAGCGGGCTTTGAGACCCAGTACTTC.

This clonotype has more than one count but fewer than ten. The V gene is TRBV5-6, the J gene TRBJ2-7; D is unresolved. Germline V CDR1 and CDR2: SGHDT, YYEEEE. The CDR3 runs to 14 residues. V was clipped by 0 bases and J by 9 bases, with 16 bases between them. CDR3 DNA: TGTGCCAGCAGCTTGGTATCGACACCGATAGGGCAGTACTTC. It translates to CASSLVSTPIGQYF.

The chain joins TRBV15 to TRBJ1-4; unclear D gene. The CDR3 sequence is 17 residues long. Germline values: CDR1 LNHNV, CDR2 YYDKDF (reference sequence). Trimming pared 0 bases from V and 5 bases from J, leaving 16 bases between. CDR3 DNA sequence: TGTGCCACCAGCAGAGATCTCCCCGGGCAGACAAATGAAAAACTGTTTTTT. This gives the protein CATSRDLPGQTNEKLFF.

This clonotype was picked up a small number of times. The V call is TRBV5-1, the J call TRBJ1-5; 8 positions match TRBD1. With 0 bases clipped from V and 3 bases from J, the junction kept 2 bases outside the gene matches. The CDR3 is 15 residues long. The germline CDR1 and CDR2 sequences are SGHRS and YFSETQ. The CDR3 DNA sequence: TGCGCCAGCAGCTTGGGGGACAGGTACAATCAGCCCCAGCATTTT. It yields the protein CASSLGDRYNQPQHF.

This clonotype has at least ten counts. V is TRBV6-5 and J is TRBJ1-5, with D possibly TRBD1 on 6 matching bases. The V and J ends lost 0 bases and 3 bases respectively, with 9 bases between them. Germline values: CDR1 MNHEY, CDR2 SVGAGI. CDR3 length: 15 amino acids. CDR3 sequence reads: CASSYSTGFNQPQHF. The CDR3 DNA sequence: TGTGCCAGCAGTTACTCGACAGGATTCAATCAGCCCCAGCATTTT.

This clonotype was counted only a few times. As DNA, the CDR3 is TGTGCCAGCAGCCGCCTAAGGGCAGGGGATTCACCCCTCCACTTT. Its translation is CASSRLRAGDSPLHF. J is TRBJ1-6 and V is TRBV14; the D gene is possibly TRBD1 (6 bases). CDR3 length: 15 residues. The V and J ends lost 4 bases and 8 bases respectively, with 15 bases between them. Germline V gene lookup returns CDR1 SGHDN and CDR2 FVKESK. Full variable domain (outside the CDR3, taken from reference TRBV14 and TRBJ1-6): EAGVTQFPSHSVIEKGQTVTLRCDPISGHDNLYWYRRVMGKEIKFLLHFVKESKQDESGMPNNRFLAERTGGTYSTLKVQPAELEDSGVYFCASSRLRAGDSPLHFGNGTRLTVT.

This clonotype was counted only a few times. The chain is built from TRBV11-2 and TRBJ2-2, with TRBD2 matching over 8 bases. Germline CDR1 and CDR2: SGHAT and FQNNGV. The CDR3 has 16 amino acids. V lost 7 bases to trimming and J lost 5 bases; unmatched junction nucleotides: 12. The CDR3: CASTGGAGGTTGELFF. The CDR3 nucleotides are TGTGCCAGCACAGGCGGCGCGGGGGGCACAACCGGGGAGCTGTTTTTT.

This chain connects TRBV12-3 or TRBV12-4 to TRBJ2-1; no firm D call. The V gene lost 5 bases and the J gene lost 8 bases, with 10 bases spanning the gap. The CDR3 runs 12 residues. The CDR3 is CASSPVYDEQFF. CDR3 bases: TGTGCCAGCAGTCCCGTTTACGATGAGCAGTTCTTC.

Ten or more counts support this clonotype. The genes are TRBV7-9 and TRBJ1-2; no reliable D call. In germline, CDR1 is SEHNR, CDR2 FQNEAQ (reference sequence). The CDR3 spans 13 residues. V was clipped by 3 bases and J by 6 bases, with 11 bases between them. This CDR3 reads CASSFKGLDGYTF. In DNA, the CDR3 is TGTGCCAGCAGCTTTAAAGGACTTGATGGCTACACCTTC.

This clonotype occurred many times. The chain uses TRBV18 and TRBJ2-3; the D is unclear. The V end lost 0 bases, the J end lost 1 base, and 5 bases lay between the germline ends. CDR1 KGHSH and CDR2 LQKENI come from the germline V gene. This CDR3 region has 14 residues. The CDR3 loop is CASSPPDRTDTQYF. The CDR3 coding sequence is TGTGCCAGCTCACCACCTGACCGCACAGATACGCAGTATTTT.

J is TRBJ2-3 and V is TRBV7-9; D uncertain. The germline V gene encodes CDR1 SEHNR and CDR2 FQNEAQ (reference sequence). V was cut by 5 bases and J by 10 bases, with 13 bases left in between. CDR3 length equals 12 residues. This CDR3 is CASSPEKSSQYF. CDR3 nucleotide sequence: TGTGCCAGCAGCCCAGAGAAGTCCTCGCAGTATTTT.

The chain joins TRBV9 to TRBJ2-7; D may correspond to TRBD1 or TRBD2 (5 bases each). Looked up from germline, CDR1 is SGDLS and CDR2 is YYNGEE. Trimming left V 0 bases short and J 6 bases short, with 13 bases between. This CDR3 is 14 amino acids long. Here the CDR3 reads CASSVAAGAGEQYF. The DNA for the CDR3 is TGTGCCAGCAGCGTAGCCGCCGGGGCAGGCGAGCAGTACTTC.

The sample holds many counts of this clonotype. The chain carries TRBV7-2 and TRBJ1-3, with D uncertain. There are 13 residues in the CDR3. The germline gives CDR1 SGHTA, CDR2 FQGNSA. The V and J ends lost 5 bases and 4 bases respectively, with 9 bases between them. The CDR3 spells CASSPPTGNTIYF. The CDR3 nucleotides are TGTGCCAGCAGCCCACCGACAGGAAACACCATATATTTT.

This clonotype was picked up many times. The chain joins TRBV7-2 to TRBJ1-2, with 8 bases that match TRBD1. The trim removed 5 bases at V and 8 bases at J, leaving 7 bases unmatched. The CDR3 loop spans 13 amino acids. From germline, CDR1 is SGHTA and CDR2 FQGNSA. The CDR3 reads CASSRTGPMGYTF. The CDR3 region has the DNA TGTGCCAGCAGCCGGACAGGGCCTATGGGCTACACCTTC.

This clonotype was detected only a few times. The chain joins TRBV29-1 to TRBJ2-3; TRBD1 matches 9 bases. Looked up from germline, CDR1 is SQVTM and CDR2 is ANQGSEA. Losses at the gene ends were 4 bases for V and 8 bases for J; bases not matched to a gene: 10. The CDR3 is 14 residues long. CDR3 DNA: TGCAGCGTTGTGGGGACAGGGACGGACCCTACGCAGTATTTT. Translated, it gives CSVVGTGTDPTQYF.

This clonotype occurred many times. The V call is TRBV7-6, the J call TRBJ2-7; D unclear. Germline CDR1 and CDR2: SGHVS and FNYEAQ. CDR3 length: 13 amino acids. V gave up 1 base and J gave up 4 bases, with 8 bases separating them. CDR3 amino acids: CASSLDSSYEQYF. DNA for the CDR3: TGTGCCAGCAGCTTAGACAGCTCGTACGAGCAGTACTTC.

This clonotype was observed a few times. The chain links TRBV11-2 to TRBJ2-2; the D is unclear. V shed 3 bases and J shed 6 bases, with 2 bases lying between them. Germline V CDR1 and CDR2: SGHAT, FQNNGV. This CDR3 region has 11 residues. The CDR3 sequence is CASSLSGELFF. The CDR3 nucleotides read TGTGCCAGCAGCTTGTCCGGGGAGCTGTTTTTT.

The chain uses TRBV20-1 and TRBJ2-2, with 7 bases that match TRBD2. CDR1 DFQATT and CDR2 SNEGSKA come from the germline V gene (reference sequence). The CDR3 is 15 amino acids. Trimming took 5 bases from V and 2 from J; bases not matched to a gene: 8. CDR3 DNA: TGCAGTGCTCCCCGCGGGGGAGCCAACACCGGGGAGCTGTTTTTT. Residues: CSAPRGGANTGELFF.

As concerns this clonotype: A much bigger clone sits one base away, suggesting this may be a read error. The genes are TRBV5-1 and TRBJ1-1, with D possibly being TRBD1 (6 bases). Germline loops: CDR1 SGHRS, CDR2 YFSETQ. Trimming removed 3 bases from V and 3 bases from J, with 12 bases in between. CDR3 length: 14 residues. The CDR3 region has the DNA TGCGCCAGCAGCTACGGACAGATTTACACTGAAGCTTTCTTT. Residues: CASSYGQIYTEAFF.

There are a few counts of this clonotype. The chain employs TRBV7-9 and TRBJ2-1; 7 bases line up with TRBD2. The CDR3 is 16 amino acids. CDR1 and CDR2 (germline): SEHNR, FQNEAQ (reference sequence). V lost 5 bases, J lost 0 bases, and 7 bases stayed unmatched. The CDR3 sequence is CASSPGLGSSYNEQFF. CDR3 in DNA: TGTGCCAGCAGCCCTGGACTAGGGAGCTCCTACAATGAGCAGTTCTTC.

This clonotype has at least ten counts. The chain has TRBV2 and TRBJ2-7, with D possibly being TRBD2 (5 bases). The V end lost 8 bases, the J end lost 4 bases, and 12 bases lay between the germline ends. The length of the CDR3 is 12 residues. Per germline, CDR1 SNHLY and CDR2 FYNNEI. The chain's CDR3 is CASWETRYEQYF. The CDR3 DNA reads TGTGCCAGCTGGGAGACTCGTTACGAGCAGTACTTC.

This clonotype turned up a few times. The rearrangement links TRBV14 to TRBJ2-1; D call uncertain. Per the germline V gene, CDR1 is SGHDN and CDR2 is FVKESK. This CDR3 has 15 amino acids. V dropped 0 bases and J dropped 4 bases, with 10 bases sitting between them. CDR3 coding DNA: TGTGCCAGCAGCCAAGACGCTGGGGTGTACAATGAGCAGTTCTTC. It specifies CASSQDAGVYNEQFF.

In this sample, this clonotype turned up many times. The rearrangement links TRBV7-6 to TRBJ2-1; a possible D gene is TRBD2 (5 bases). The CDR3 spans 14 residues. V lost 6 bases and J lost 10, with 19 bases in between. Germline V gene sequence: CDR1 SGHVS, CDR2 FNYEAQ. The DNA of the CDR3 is TGTGCCAGCAGTTTGGACTGGCTATTAAGGGAGCAGTTCTTC. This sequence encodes CASSLDWLLREQFF.

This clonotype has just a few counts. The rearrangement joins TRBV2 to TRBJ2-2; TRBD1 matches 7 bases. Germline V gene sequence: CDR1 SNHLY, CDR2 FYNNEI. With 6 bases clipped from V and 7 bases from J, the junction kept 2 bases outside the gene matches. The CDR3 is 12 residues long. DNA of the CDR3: TGTGCCAGCAGGGGGGACAGCGGGGAGCTGTTTTTT. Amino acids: CASRGDSGELFF. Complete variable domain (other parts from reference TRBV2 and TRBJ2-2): EPEVTQTPSHQVTQMGQEVILRCVPISNHLYFYWYRQILGQKVEFLVSFYNNEISEKSEIFDDQFSVERPDGSNFTLKIRSTKLEDSAMYFCASRGDSGELFFGEGSRLTVL.

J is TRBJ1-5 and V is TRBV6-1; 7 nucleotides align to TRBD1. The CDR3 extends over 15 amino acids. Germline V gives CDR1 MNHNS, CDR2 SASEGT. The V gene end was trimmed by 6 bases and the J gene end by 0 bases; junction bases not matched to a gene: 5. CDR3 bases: TGTGCCAGCAGCGTGGGACAGTATAGCAATCAGCCCCAGCATTTT. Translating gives CASSVGQYSNQPQHF.

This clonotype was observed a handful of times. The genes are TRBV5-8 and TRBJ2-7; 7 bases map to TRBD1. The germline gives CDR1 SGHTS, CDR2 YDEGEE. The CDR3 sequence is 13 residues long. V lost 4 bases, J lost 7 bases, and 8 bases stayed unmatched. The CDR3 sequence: CASSVQGSEEQYF. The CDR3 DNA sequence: TGTGCCAGCAGCGTACAGGGGTCGGAAGAGCAGTACTTC.

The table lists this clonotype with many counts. The DNA of the CDR3 is TGTGCCAGCAGTCCGCGGACGCTCAGTTCAGGGGGCGGCTATGGCTACACCTTC. Its translation is CASSPRTLSSGGGYGYTF. V and J are TRBV6-5 and TRBJ1-2; TRBD1 agrees at 8 bases. J lost 4 bases, V lost 5 bases, and 18 bases had no gene match. The germline V gene encodes CDR1 MNHEY and CDR2 SVGAGI. The CDR3 is 18 amino acids.